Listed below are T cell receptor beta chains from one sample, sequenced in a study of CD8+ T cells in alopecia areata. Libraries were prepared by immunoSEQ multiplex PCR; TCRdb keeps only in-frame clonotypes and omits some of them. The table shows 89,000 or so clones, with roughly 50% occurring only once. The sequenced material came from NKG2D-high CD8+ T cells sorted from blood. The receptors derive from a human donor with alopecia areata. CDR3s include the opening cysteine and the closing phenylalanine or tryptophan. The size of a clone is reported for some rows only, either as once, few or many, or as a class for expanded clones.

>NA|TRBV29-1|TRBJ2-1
CSVEDGRVAGGVRGNEQFF
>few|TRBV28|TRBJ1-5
CASSSGFEPQHF
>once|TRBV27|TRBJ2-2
CASMGLPGELFF
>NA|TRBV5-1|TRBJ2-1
CASSLSVNEQFF
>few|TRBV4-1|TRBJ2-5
CASSSFGLVHETQYF
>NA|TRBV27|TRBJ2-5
CASSSPGTGEETQYF
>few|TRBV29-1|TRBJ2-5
CSVSPGLAGGPIETQYF
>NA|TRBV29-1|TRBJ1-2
CSVVTGTGGSGYTF
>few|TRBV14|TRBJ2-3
CASSRWTGRTDTQYF
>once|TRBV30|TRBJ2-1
CAWSGAYEQFF
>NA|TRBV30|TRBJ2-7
CAWSAPQGLAGFYEQYF
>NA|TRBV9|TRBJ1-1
CASSPSWGAGTEAFF
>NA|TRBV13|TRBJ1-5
CASSSPDRAAQPQHF
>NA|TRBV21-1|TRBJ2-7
CASSPEIRAGRDEQYF
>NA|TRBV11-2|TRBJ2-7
CASSTGLIYEQYF
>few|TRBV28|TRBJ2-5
CASSSLQETQYF
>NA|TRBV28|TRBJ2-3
CASIPIRVGRDTDTQYF
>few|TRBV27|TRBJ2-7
CASKTSGYYEQYF
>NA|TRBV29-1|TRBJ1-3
CSVEDGTGNTIYF
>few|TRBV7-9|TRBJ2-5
CASSLETAQETQYF
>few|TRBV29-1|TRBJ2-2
CSVGAVGGNAGELFF
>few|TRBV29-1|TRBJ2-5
CSVVSGRVIETQYF
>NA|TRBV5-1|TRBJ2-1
CASSLAGVNEQFF
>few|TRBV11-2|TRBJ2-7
CASSLGPEVGFYEQYF
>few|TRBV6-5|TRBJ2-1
CASSYGVNNEQFF
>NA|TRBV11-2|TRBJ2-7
CASSLGPISSYEQYF
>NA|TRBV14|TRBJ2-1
CASSQGYLEQFF
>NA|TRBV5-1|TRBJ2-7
CASSPGNRPAPYEQYF
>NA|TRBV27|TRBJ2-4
CASSLSVGASAKNIQYF
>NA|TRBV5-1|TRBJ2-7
CASSPSSGGAEQYF
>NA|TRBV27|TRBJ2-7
CASSPIGVAYEQYF
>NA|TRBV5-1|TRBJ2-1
CASSSGLAGNEQFF
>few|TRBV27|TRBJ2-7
CASSFGPAAYEQYF
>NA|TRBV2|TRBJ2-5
CASSFDSGSQKTQYF
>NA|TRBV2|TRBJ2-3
CASLRGSSTTQYF
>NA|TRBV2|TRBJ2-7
CASREGDSYEQYF
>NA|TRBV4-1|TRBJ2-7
CASSQDRLAGLYEQYF
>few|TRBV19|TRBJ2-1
CASSILSSYNEQFF
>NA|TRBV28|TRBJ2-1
CASTGTEIYNEQFF
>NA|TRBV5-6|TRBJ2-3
CASSGGADTQYF
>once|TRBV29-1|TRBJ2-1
CSVLAGGPSSYNEQFF
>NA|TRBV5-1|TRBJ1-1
CASSLPGGNTEAFF
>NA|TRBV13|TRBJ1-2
CASSLVLGFNHGYTF
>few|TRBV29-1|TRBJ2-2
CSVTGTANTGELFF
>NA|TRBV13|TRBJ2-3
CASSDGRASSTDTQYF
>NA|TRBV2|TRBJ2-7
CASPGPTGEQYF
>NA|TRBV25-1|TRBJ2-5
CASEGARETQYF
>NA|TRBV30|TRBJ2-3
CAWSADTQYF
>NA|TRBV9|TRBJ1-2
CASSDSDGYTF
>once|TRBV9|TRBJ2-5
CASSAQGLAGVHETQYF
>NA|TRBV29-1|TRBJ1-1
CSPLDPRNTEAFF
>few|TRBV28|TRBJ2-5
CASSPVGQETQYF
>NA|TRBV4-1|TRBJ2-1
CASSQDLLAGSRNEQFF
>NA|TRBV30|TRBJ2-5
CAWSLTGGQETQYF